These T cell receptor beta chains were read from a single sample in a study of blood T cell repertoires in COVID-19. The method was immunoSEQ multiplex PCR; TCRdb's version includes in-frame clones alone and lacks a portion of them. Here the sample spans some 300,000 clones, 89% being singletons. Sequencing used PBMCs or T cells enriched from blood (not recorded which). These receptor sequences come from a woman between 45 and 65 years old who had been exposed to COVID-19. The CDR3 runs from the conserved cysteine through the conserved F or W. A D gene is named only where the DNA matches it firmly. A clone size is listed for some rows: how often the clone was seen (once, few, many), or a class if it is expanded.

clone_size	v_call	j_call	d_call	cdr3_nt	cdr3_aa
.	TRBV6-5	TRBJ2-3	.	TGTGCCAGCAGGACCGGGACACATACGCAGTATTTT	CASRTGTHTQYF
.	TRBV4-1	TRBJ1-5	TRBD1	TGCGCCAGCAGCCAAGATCTGAGGACAGGGACTCAGCCCCAGCATTTT	CASSQDLRTGTQPQHF
.	TRBV10-3	TRBJ2-7	TRBD1	TGTGCCATCAGTGCGAACAGGGGATACGAGCAGTACTTC	CAISANRGYEQYF
once	TRBV29-1	TRBJ2-3	TRBD2	TGCAGCGTCGCCGGGGGGGGGCGAACAGATACGCAGTATTTT	CSVAGGGRTDTQYF
.	TRBV27	TRBJ2-1	TRBD2	TGTGCCAGCAGGACTAGCGGGGGGGCCAATGAGCAGTTCTTC	CASRTSGGANEQFF
.	TRBV15	TRBJ2-1	TRBD2	TGTGCCACCAGCAGAGCCCTAGCGGGGGAAAGAATCCGGCTGAGGGAGCAGTTCTTC	CATSRALAGERIRLREQFF
.	TRBV7-9	TRBJ1-3	.	TGTGCCAGCAGCGGGGCGGGAAACACCATATATTTT	CASSGAGNTIYF
.	TRBV5-8	TRBJ2-3	.	TGTGCCAGCAGTTATCCCGGGGATACGCAGTATTTT	CASSYPGDTQYF
.	TRBV28	TRBJ1-3	.	TGTGCCATATACTCTGGAAACACCATATATTTT	CAIYSGNTIYF
.	TRBV5-1	TRBJ2-3	.	TGCGCCAGCAGCTTGGAACAGTTCACAGATACGCAGTATTTT	CASSLEQFTDTQYF
few	TRBV19	TRBJ1-5	.	TGTGCCAGTAGTATAGCTCCAGGGGATAGCAATCAGCCCCAGCATTTT	CASSIAPGDSNQPQHF
.	TRBV5-1	TRBJ1-4	.	TGCGCCAGCAGCGCAAATGGGCCGTCTAATGAAAAACTGTTTTTT	CASSANGPSNEKLFF
.	TRBV6-5	TRBJ1-1	.	TGTGCCATTTCAGGGTACACTGAAGCTTTCTTT	CAISGYTEAFF
.	TRBV9	TRBJ2-5	.	TGTGCCAGCAGCGATGGACTACAAGAGACCCAGTACTTC	CASSDGLQETQYF
.	TRBV14	TRBJ2-2	TRBD1	TGTGCCAGCAGCCATCGCGGACAGGGGCCCGGGGAGCTGTTTTTT	CASSHRGQGPGELFF
.	TRBV4-1	TRBJ1-4	.	TGCGCCAGCAGCCAAGAATCCGGCAGGAGGGGCGAAAAACTGTTTTTT	CASSQESGRRGEKLFF